A single sample is the source of the 17 T cell receptor beta chains below, sequenced in a study of blood T cell repertoires in COVID-19. Sequenced by immunoSEQ multiplex PCR; TCRdb stores in-frame clones only, minus some. This sample has around 81,000 clones, with roughly 88% found just once. The specimen was peripheral blood. Receptors originate from a man between 65 and 79 years old with acute or convalescent COVID-19.

This sequence joins TRBV21-1 and TRBJ1-5; TRBD1, as called in the table, went unchecked against the DNA. TRBV21-1 represents a pseudogene. The CDR3 spans 15 residues. The CDR3 bases are TGTGCCAGCAGCCCCAAGACAGGGGATGCGAAGCCCCAGCATTTT. It translates to CASSPKTGDAKPQHF.

The chain carries TRBV29-1 and TRBJ1-6; D perhaps matches TRBD1 (5 bases). CDR1 is SQVTM and CDR2 is ANQGSEA in the germline V gene. V shed 4 bases and J shed 7 bases, with 11 bases lying between them. The CDR3 spans 13 residues. In DNA form, the CDR3 reads TGCAGCGTTGGCTGGGGCGACAATTCACCCCTCCACTTT. This codes for CSVGWGDNSPLHF.

The genes are TRBV7-9 and TRBJ2-7; a possible D gene is TRBD1 (6 bases). Germline values: CDR1 SEHNR, CDR2 FQNEAQ (reference sequence). The ends were cut back, 7 bases at V and 5 bases at J, with 21 bases in the middle. The CDR3 has 15 residues. This chain's CDR3 is CASTLLGAGADEQYF. In DNA form, the CDR3 reads TGTGCCAGCACACTCCTCGGGGCAGGGGCAGACGAGCAGTACTTC.

The chain uses TRBV24-1 and TRBJ2-2; 9 bases are a match to TRBD1. J lost 3 bases, V lost 3 bases, and 13 bases had no gene match. Germline V lookup: CDR1 KGHDR, CDR2 SFDVKD. The CDR3 is made up of 19 amino acids. For the CDR3, the DNA is TGTGCCACCAGTGATCTAAACCACGACAGGGGGGCTGACACCGGGGAGCTGTTTTTT. Its protein product is CATSDLNHDRGADTGELFF.

The chain carries TRBV28 and TRBJ1-5, with TRBD1 matching over 8 bases. The CDR3 covers 16 residues. Unmatched junction bases numbered 7, after V lost 1 base and J lost 5 bases. CDR1 and CDR2 from the germline V gene are MDHEN and SYDVKM. This chain's CDR3 is CASSLYRDRRYQPQHF. For the CDR3, the DNA is TGTGCCAGCAGTTTATACCGGGACAGGCGGTATCAGCCCCAGCATTTT.

The chain joins TRBV5-1 to TRBJ2-3; D may be TRBD2 (6 bases). This CDR3 has 14 amino acids. Between the trimmed V and J ends, which lost 4 bases and 4 bases, there was a span of 13 bases. CDR1 and CDR2 from the germline V gene are SGHRS and YFSETQ. CDR3 nucleotide sequence: TGCGCCAGCAGCCTGGGACTCTCGGCAGATACGCAGTATTTT. Translating gives CASSLGLSADTQYF.

This clone was counted only a few times. This chain links TRBV7-9 with TRBJ2-5; D possibly corresponds to TRBD2 (6 bases). Looked up from germline, CDR1 is SEHNR and CDR2 is FQNEAQ (reference sequence). Trimming removed 3 bases from V and 2 bases from J, with 10 bases in between. CDR3 size: 14 residues. As DNA, the CDR3 is TGTGCCAGCAGCTTTGGCGGGATACAAGAGACCCAGTACTTC. Its protein is CASSFGGIQETQYF.

The genes are TRBV7-2 and TRBJ2-5; possibly TRBD2 for D (6 bases). This CDR3 has 12 residues. Germline V gene lookup returns CDR1 SGHTA and CDR2 FQGNSA. V was trimmed by 3 bases and J by 4 bases, leaving 6 bases between them. The CDR3 reads CASSFGRETQYF. CDR3 sequence (DNA): TGTGCCAGCAGCTTCGGGAGAGAGACCCAGTACTTC.

This chain uses TRBV7-9 with TRBJ1-1, with no clear D. Germline V gene lookup returns CDR1 SEHNR and CDR2 FQNEAQ (reference sequence). Trimming took off 1 base at V and 8 bases at J, with 11 bases between the two ends. CDR3 length: 13 residues. The CDR3: CASSLDRDWEAFF. CDR3 DNA sequence: TGTGCCAGCAGCTTAGATCGGGATTGGGAAGCTTTCTTT.

The table lists this clone with a few counts. V and J are TRBV10-3 and TRBJ1-2; 9 nucleotides agree with TRBD1. The length of the CDR3 is 14 residues. CDR1 ENHRY and CDR2 SYGVKD come from the germline V gene. The V segment lost 5 bases and the J segment 7 bases; nucleotides outside the gene matches: 8. The CDR3 here is CAISTGQGGFGYTF. The CDR3 DNA sequence: TGTGCCATCAGTACGGGACAGGGCGGATTTGGCTACACCTTC.

The chain joins TRBV28 to TRBJ2-1; TRBD1 matches 8 bases. The ends lost 0 bases at V and 4 bases at J; junction bases unmatched: 8. The CDR3 has 17 amino acids. Germline-derived CDR1 and CDR2 are MDHEN and SYDVKM. CDR3 amino acids: CASSLWEGGQAYNEQFF. Here the CDR3 DNA reads TGTGCCAGCAGTTTATGGGAGGGGGGACAGGCTTACAATGAGCAGTTCTTC.

The chain couples TRBV13 to TRBJ2-1; D perhaps matches TRBD1 (5 bases). Trimming stripped 4 bases from V and 0 bases from J, with 10 bases between. The CDR3 runs to 15 residues. Germline V lookup: CDR1 PRHDT, CDR2 FYEKMQ (reference sequence). The CDR3 is CASSSDKSSYNEQFF. The CDR3 coding sequence is TGTGCCAGCAGCTCGGACAAGAGCTCCTACAATGAGCAGTTCTTC.

The CDR3 sequence is CASSLELAGDTQYF. CDR3 nucleotides: TGTGCCAGCAGTTTGGAACTAGCGGGCGATACGCAGTATTTT. The rearrangement links TRBV28 to TRBJ2-3, with TRBD2 matching 9 bases. Germline V lookup: CDR1 MDHEN, CDR2 SYDVKM. The CDR3 totals 14 residues. The J segment lost 6 bases and the V segment lost 3 bases, leaving 4 bases of the junction unmatched.

The rearrangement uses TRBV3-1 (or the pseudogene TRBV3-2) and TRBJ2-1; D possibly corresponds to TRBD2 (5 bases). Germline lookup yields CDR1 LGHDT and CDR2 YNNKEL (reference sequence). The CDR3 spans 14 residues. Trimming shortened V by 2 bases and J by 10 bases, and 15 bases separated the two germline ends. The CDR3 DNA reads TGTGCCAGCAGCCAACGTAGAACTAGTTACGAGCAGTTCTTC. Its translation: CASSQRRTSYEQFF.

The chain combines TRBV7-2 with TRBJ2-7; TRBD1 aligns across 8 bases. Germline V CDR1 and CDR2: SGHTA, FQGNSA. V lost 6 bases and J lost 5; bases outside the gene matches: 9. This CDR3 is built from 14 residues. The CDR3 coding sequence is TGTGCCAGCAGGGTCGTGACAGGGGTAAACGAGCAGTACTTC. Translated, it gives CASRVVTGVNEQYF.

This clone occurred a few times. The chain links TRBV19 to TRBJ2-7, with 8 bases identical to TRBD2. Germline V gene data show CDR1 as LNHDA and CDR2 as SQIVND (reference sequence). Trimming at V came to 5 bases and at J to 7 bases, leaving 16 bases not matched to a gene. This CDR3 spans 16 amino acids. As DNA, the CDR3 is TGTGCCAGTAGTTCCCGGGGGGGGATCCGGGGCGATGAGCAGTACTTC. The encoded protein is CASSSRGGIRGDEQYF. The complete variable domain, with remaining parts taken from reference TRBV19 and TRBJ2-7, reads DGGITQSPKYLFRKEGQNVTLSCEQNLNHDAMYWYRQDPGQGLRLIYYSQIVNDFQKGDIAEGYSVSREKKESFPLTVTSAQKNPTAFYLCASSSRGGIRGDEQYFGPGTRLTVT.

CDR3 DNA sequence: TGTGCCGCGTCCTCCGGGTCAATAGCCTACGAGCAGTACTTC. It translates to CAASSGSIAYEQYF. J is TRBJ2-7 and V is TRBV10-3; no definite D call. Trimming left V 11 bases short and J 2 bases short, with 19 bases between. Germline V gives CDR1 ENHRY, CDR2 SYGVKD. This CDR3 comprises 14 residues.